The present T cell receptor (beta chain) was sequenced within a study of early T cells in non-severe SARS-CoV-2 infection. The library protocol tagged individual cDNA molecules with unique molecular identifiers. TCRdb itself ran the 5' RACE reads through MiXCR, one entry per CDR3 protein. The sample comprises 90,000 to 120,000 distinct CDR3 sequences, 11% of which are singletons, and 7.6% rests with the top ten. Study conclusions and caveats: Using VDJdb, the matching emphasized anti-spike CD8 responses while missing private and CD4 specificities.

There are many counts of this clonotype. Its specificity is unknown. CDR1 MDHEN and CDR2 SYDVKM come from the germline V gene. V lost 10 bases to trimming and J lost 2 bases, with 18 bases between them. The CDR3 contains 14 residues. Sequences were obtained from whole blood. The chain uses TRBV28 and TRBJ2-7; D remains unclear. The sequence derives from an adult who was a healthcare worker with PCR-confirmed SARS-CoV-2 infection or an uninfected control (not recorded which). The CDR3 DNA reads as TGTGCCACATCTCAAGGGTTGAGGACCTACGAGCAGTACTTC. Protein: CATSQGLRTYEQYF.